These 21 T cell receptor beta chains share one sample of origin, sequenced in a study of shared clonotypes between healthy human individuals. Only in-frame clones appear in the TCRdb table, and some are missing; sequencing was by immunoSEQ multiplex PCR. The sample yields over 850,000 clones, 75% to 85% seen once. Sequencing input: memory CD4+ T cells from PBMCs. Sample subset: CD45RA-negative fraction. The receptors stem from a man aged 18 to 29 in good health. Some clones in this sample may be carry-over from other donors' samples.

This clone was detected only a few times. The V call is TRBV4-3, the J call TRBJ2-2; unclear D gene. CDR1 is LGHNA and CDR2 is YSLEER in the germline V gene. The length of the CDR3 is 14 residues. V lost 2 bases, J lost 7 bases, and 11 bases lay in between. CDR3 nucleotide sequence: TGCGCCAGCAGCCAAAGCCCGACCAGCGGGGAGCTGTTTTTT. It specifies CASSQSPTSGELFF.

This clone was observed many times. The chain has TRBV20-1 and TRBJ2-7; D is unclear. This CDR3 is built from 11 residues. The germline V gene encodes CDR1 DFQATT and CDR2 SNEGSKA (reference sequence). Between the trimmed V and J ends, which lost 3 bases and 2 bases, there was a span of 5 bases. In DNA form, the CDR3 reads TGCAGTGCTAGCTCTACCTACGAGCAGTACTTC. Amino acids: CSASSTYEQYF.

Only a few counts were recorded for this clone. The chain recombines TRBV2 with TRBJ1-2; 7 bases line up with TRBD1. The germline gives CDR1 SNHLY, CDR2 FYNNEI. Trimming cost V 5 bases and J 4 bases; bases outside gene matches: 4. This CDR3 has 13 residues. The CDR3 nucleotides read TGTGCCAGCAGTCGGACAGGACTCTATGGCTACACCTTC. Protein product: CASSRTGLYGYTF.

The chain couples TRBV2 to TRBJ1-4; D unresolved. This CDR3 comprises 14 residues. Per the germline V gene, CDR1 is SNHLY and CDR2 is FYNNEI. V lost 7 bases and J 8 bases, leaving 17 bases between the germline ends. The CDR3 DNA reads TGTGCCAGCAACCTTCTTCTTCAAGGCGAAAAACTGTTTTTT. Translation gives CASNLLLQGEKLFF.

This clone was recorded only once. This chain uses TRBV5-1 with TRBJ2-1; D is undetermined. Trimming took off 0 bases at V and 0 bases at J, with 13 bases between the two ends. CDR3 length: 17 residues. Germline V gene sequence: CDR1 SGHRS, CDR2 YFSETQ. The CDR3 protein is CASSLEPPASSYNEQFF. DNA of the CDR3: TGCGCCAGCAGCTTGGAACCTCCAGCGAGCTCCTACAATGAGCAGTTCTTC.

This clone has only a few counts. This chain joins TRBV6-4 and TRBJ1-1; TRBD1 matches at 9 bases. Germline V gene sequence: CDR1 MRHNA, CDR2 SNTAGT. The V segment lost 8 bases and the J segment 6 bases; nucleotides outside the gene matches: 7. This CDR3 spans 13 amino acids. CDR3 amino acids: CASHRGLEAEAFF. CDR3 DNA sequence: TGTGCCAGCCACAGGGGGCTGGAGGCTGAAGCTTTCTTT.

On this clone: Other DNA sequences within the sample encode an identical CDR3. The chain has TRBV5-1 and TRBJ1-3, with D possibly being TRBD1 (5 bases). The CDR3 is 14 amino acids. Germline V gene lookup returns CDR1 SGHRS and CDR2 YFSETQ. The V end was cut by 4 bases, the J end by 2 bases, with 10 bases between. This CDR3 is CASSHPGPGNTIYF. The CDR3 coding sequence is TGCGCCAGCAGCCACCCGGGGCCTGGAAACACCATATATTTT.

This CDR3 reads CASSRGAGTYEQYF. CDR3 bases: TGTGCCAGCAGCCGAGGGGCAGGGACCTACGAGCAGTACTTC. This chain connects TRBV5-8 to TRBJ2-7, with D possibly being TRBD1 or TRBD2 (5 bases each). The CDR3 covers 14 residues. Germline V lookup: CDR1 SGHTS, CDR2 YDEGEE. V lost 4 bases to trimming and J lost 2 bases, with 13 bases between them.

This clone was recorded only once. The chain recombines TRBV5-1 with TRBJ2-1; D is unclear. Between the trimmed V and J ends, which lost 0 bases and 9 bases, there was a span of 10 bases. Germline values: CDR1 SGHRS, CDR2 YFSETQ. The CDR3 contains 13 residues. The CDR3 DNA sequence: TGCGCCAGCAGCTTGGCCTTGTCTACTGAGCAGTTCTTC. Its protein is CASSLALSTEQFF.

This sequence joins TRBV5-1 and TRBJ2-1; 8 bases line up with TRBD1. The CDR3 is 16 residues long. The ends lost 2 bases at V and 6 bases at J; junction bases unmatched: 10. Germline-derived CDR1 and CDR2 are SGHRS and YFSETQ. The CDR3 is CASSFIPQGAGNEQFF. CDR3 nucleotide sequence: TGCGCCAGCAGCTTTATCCCCCAGGGGGCAGGCAATGAGCAGTTCTTC.

This clone was recorded once. The chain links TRBV28 to TRBJ1-2; D unclear. The V end lost 7 bases, the J end lost 6 bases, and 12 bases lay between the germline ends. Per germline, CDR1 MDHEN and CDR2 SYDVKM. The CDR3 runs 12 residues. Here the CDR3 DNA reads TGTGCCAGCAAACAACGGCGGGATGGCTACACCTTC. Its translation: CASKQRRDGYTF.

The rearrangement joins TRBV28 to TRBJ1-5; D is perhaps TRBD1 (5 bases). The CDR3 is 14 residues long. Germline loops: CDR1 MDHEN, CDR2 SYDVKM. V gave up 3 bases and J gave up 7 bases, with 13 bases separating them. The CDR3 protein is CASSFSGIWQPQHF. The CDR3, as DNA: TGTGCCAGCAGTTTCTCAGGGATTTGGCAGCCCCAGCATTTT. The variable domain in full, with the rest retrieved from reference TRBV28 and TRBJ1-5, is DVKVTQSSRYLVKRTGEKVFLECVQDMDHENMFWYRQDPGLGLRLIYFSYDVKMKEKGDIPEGYSVSREKKERFSLILESASTNQTSMYLCASSFSGIWQPQHFGDGTRLSIL.

To note about this clone: The same CDR3 can be traced to other DNA sequences in this sample. The J gene is TRBJ1-5, the V gene TRBV5-1, with TRBD1 matching 10 bases. V trimming: 4 bases; J trimming: 2 bases; junction bases outside the gene matches: 3. In germline, CDR1 is SGHRS, CDR2 YFSETQ. This CDR3 spans 15 amino acids. For the CDR3, the DNA is TGCGCCAGCAGCCCCGGGACAGGGGGCAATCAGCCCCAGCATTTT. The encoded protein is CASSPGTGGNQPQHF.

CDR3 sequence: CAWMGAQETQYF. The CDR3 nucleotides are TGTGCCTGGATGGGGGCTCAAGAGACCCAGTACTTC. The genes are TRBV30 and TRBJ2-5; perhaps TRBD1 as D (6 bases). Germline V CDR1 and CDR2: GTSNPN, SVGIG (reference sequence). V gave up 4 bases and J gave up 2 bases, with 8 bases separating them. There are 12 residues in the CDR3.

The J gene is TRBJ2-7, the V gene TRBV25-1; TRBD2 might be the D (5 bases). V lost 4 bases to trimming and J lost 5 bases, with 12 bases between them. Germline V gene sequence: CDR1 MGHDK, CDR2 SYGVNS. The CDR3 is 13 residues long. As DNA, the CDR3 is TGTGCCAGCAGTGGCGGGTCTATAGACGAGCAGTACTTC. It codes for CASSGGSIDEQYF.

The V and J genes are TRBV5-1 and TRBJ2-4; 7 positions agree with TRBD2. Trimming at V came to 0 bases and at J to 5 bases, leaving 5 bases not matched to a gene. The germline gives CDR1 SGHRS, CDR2 YFSETQ. CDR3 length: 15 residues. The CDR3 sequence: CASSLVGLQQNIQYF. The CDR3, as DNA: TGCGCCAGCAGCTTGGTGGGACTACAGCAAAACATTCAGTACTTC.

The chain joins TRBV30 to TRBJ2-7; D is ambiguous. Trimming took 2 bases from V and 0 from J, leaving 14 bases between them. Germline V CDR1 and CDR2: GTSNPN, SVGIG (reference sequence). The CDR3 runs 15 residues. The CDR3 loop reads CAWSPWLSSSYEQYF. The CDR3 DNA sequence: TGTGCCTGGAGTCCTTGGCTCTCCTCCTCCTACGAGCAGTACTTC.

The chain employs TRBV15 and TRBJ2-1; D is possibly TRBD1 (6 bases). CDR1 and CDR2 from the germline V gene are LNHNV and YYDKDF (reference sequence). The CDR3 covers 13 residues. V lost 0 bases and J 8 bases, leaving 8 bases between the germline ends. CDR3 in DNA: TGTGCCACCAGCAGAGACGCAGGGGATGAGCAGTTCTTC. Its protein product is CATSRDAGDEQFF.

The rearrangement uses TRBV7-9 and TRBJ1-5; the D gene is possibly TRBD1 (5 bases). The germline V gene encodes CDR1 SEHNR and CDR2 FQNEAQ (reference sequence). V was shortened by 6 bases and J by 2 bases, with 14 bases between the two germline ends. The CDR3 spans 15 residues. For the CDR3, the DNA is TGTGCCAGCAGACCCGCGGAAGGGGGCAATCAGCCCCAGCATTTT. This translates into CASRPAEGGNQPQHF.

As regards this clone: This likely came from a read error, as a far larger clone is one base away. J is TRBJ1-2 and V is TRBV9; 7 bases map to TRBD1. CDR1 and CDR2 (germline): SGDLS, YYNGEE. This CDR3 contains 14 residues. V shed 0 bases, J shed 6 bases, and the junction held 5 bases outside the gene matches. CDR3: CASSVAEQGHGYTF. The DNA of the CDR3 is TGTGCCAGCAGCGTAGCTGAACAGGGGCATGGCTACACCTTC.

The rearrangement uses TRBV2 and TRBJ2-7; D not certain. V lost 7 bases to trimming and J lost 6 bases, with 19 bases between them. Germline CDR1 is SNHLY and CDR2 is FYNNEI. The CDR3 consists of 14 residues. The CDR3 region has the DNA TGTGCCAGCACCTTAGCCATCCATACGGGCGAGCAGTACTTC. This codes for CASTLAIHTGEQYF.